This T cell receptor beta chain was captured by sequencing in a study of blood T cell repertoires in COVID-19. Study in general: The samples span acute and convalescent COVID-19 from the United States, Italy and Spain. Sample material is recorded as cDNA or gDNA derived from T cells, B-cell-depleted T cells, or PBMCs.

Original analysis: Amplification from reference gene primers served as the basis for estimated nucleated cell counts. This table comes from immunoSEQ multiplex PCR, and its TCRdb copy is limited to in-frame clones, with some not included. V and J calls plus clone size are reproduced from that table; the DNA served to infer D and trimming. This sample has 110,000 or so clones; more than 80% occur once, and the top ten carry about 8.1%. Germline V CDR1 and CDR2: MNHEY, SVGAGI. V dropped 4 bases and J dropped 8; count of bases not matched to a gene: 13. The CDR3 runs 16 residues. The specimen sequenced was peripheral blood. The clonotype originates from a woman in her thirties or forties with acute or convalescent COVID-19. This chain connects TRBV6-5 to TRBJ2-1; 8 positions match TRBD2. CDR3 coding DNA: TGTGCCAGCAGTTTTCTTCTCGGGGGGGCCAATGATGAGCAGTTCTTC. Encoded protein: CASSFLLGGANDEQFF.